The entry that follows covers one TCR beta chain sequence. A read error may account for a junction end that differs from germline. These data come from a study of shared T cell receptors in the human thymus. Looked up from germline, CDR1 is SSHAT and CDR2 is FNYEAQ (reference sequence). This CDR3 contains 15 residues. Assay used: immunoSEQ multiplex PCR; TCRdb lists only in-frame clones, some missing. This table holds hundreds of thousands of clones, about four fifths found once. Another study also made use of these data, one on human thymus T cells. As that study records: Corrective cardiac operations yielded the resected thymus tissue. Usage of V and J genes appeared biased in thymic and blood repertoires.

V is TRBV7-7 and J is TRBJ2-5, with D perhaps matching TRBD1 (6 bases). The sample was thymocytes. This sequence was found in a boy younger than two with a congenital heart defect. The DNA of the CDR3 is TGTGCTAGCAGCTTAGATGGATCAGGGGAAGAGACCCAGTACTTC. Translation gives CASSLDGSGEETQYF.